Below are 27 T cell receptor beta chains sequenced from a single sample in a study of T-cell memory formation after mild COVID-19. TCRdb re-analysed the 5' RACE reads in MiXCR, keeping a single row per CDR3 protein. The sample has 350,000 to 550,000 distinct CDR3 sequences; about a sixth are singletons. Specimen: PBMCs or a T cell subset sorted from them (not recorded which). These receptors all stem from a man between 18 and 29 years old who had mild COVID-19 (a few samples of this study predate the infection). Cell type and time point are not known.

The chain recombines TRBV6-6 with TRBJ2-2, with a possible D match to TRBD2 (6 bases). V dropped 8 bases and J dropped 0 bases, with 13 bases sitting between them. Germline loops: CDR1 MNHNY, CDR2 SVGAGI (reference sequence). This CDR3 has 15 amino acids. DNA for the CDR3: TGTGCCAGCGCCGTGGGGGGTACGAACACCGGGGAGCTGTTTTTT. Protein: CASAVGGTNTGELFF.

The chain recombines TRBV4-3 with TRBJ2-4; D perhaps matches TRBD1 (5 bases). Germline CDR1 is LGHNA and CDR2 is YSLEER. V gave up 4 bases and J gave up 6 bases, with 13 bases separating them. The CDR3 extends over 14 amino acids. CDR3 sequence reads: CASSPQGRGNIQYF. CDR3 nucleotide sequence: TGCGCCAGCAGCCCCCAGGGAAGGGGAAACATTCAGTACTTC.

The chain employs TRBV5-4 and TRBJ2-7; D ambiguous. Trimming took off 4 bases at V and 6 bases at J, with 23 bases between the two ends. CDR3 length: 16 amino acids. CDR1 and CDR2 from the germline V gene are SGHNT and YYREEE (reference sequence). CDR3 protein: CASSRGPAASIGEQYF. As DNA, the CDR3 is TGTGCCAGCAGCCGTGGACCGGCAGCTTCGATCGGCGAGCAGTACTTC.

This clonotype occurred a few times. V usage is TRBV7-6 and J usage is TRBJ2-7; D unclear. Between the trimmed V and J ends, which lost 1 base and 1 base, there was a span of 11 bases. The CDR3 is 15 residues long. Germline V lookup: CDR1 SGHVS, CDR2 FNYEAQ. The CDR3 nucleotides read TGTGCCAGCAGCTTAGAAGACGGACCGTCCTACGAGCAGTACTTC. Translated: CASSLEDGPSYEQYF.

This clonotype was recorded many times. V gene TRBV7-9 combines with J gene TRBJ1-2; possibly TRBD1 for D (6 bases). V was shortened by 4 bases and J by 6 bases, with 9 bases between the two germline ends. The CDR3 covers 12 residues. In germline, CDR1 is SEHNR, CDR2 FQNEAQ (reference sequence). The CDR3 coding sequence is TGTGCCAGCAGCTGGAACAGGGATGGCTACACCTTC. It is translated as CASSWNRDGYTF.

This chain uses TRBV11-2 with TRBJ2-3, with D perhaps matching TRBD2 (5 bases). This CDR3 has 14 amino acids. Between the trimmed V and J ends, which lost 5 bases and 6 bases, there was a span of 15 bases. Germline V gene sequence: CDR1 SGHAT, CDR2 FQNNGV. The CDR3 DNA follows: TGTGCCAGCAGCCCAAACTGGGGAGCGGATACGCAGTATTTT. It codes for CASSPNWGADTQYF. Using reference TRBV11-2 and TRBJ2-3 for the parts outside the CDR3, the full variable domain is EAGVAQSPRYKIIEKRQSVAFWCNPISGHATLYWYQQILGQGPKLLIQFQNNGVVDDSQLPKDRFSAERLKGVDSTLKIQPAKLEDSAVYLCASSPNWGADTQYFGPGTRLTVL.

V and J are TRBV6-1 and TRBJ1-6; D is undetermined. The CDR3 is 14 amino acids. Germline loops: CDR1 MNHNS, CDR2 SASEGT. The V end was cut by 1 base, the J end by 13 bases, with 14 bases between. CDR3 region: CASSEGAGGGPLHF. Written as DNA, the CDR3 is TGTGCCAGCAGTGAAGGGGCGGGTGGTGGCCCCCTCCACTTT.

This clonotype has just a few counts. The genes are TRBV5-1 and TRBJ1-4, with TRBD1 as a possible D gene (5 bases). The CDR3 length is 15 residues. The V end was cut by 0 bases, the J end by 8 bases, with 14 bases between. Per the germline V gene, CDR1 is SGHRS and CDR2 is YFSETQ. The CDR3 here is CASSLDGGTREKLFF. CDR3 sequence (DNA): TGCGCCAGCAGCTTGGACGGGGGGACTCGGGAAAAACTGTTTTTT. The full variable domain, in which reference TRBV5-1 and TRBJ1-4 provide the parts outside the CDR3, is KAGVTQTPRYLIKTRGQQVTLSCSPISGHRSVSWYQQTPGQGLQFLFEYFSETQRNKGNFPGRFSGRQFSNSRSEMNVSTLELGDSALYLCASSLDGGTREKLFFGSGTQLSVL.

The chain links TRBV7-6 to TRBJ2-5; 8 nucleotides align to TRBD2. With V trimmed by 2 bases and J by 4 bases, 3 bases remained unmatched. Per germline, CDR1 SGHVS and CDR2 FNYEAQ. This CDR3 spans 14 amino acids. CDR3 sequence (DNA): TGTGCCAGCAGCTTACGGACTAGCCCAGAGACCCAGTACTTC. It specifies CASSLRTSPETQYF.

The CDR3 protein is CASSGDGRAEAFF. The DNA of the CDR3 is TGTGCCAGCAGCGGGGACGGGAGGGCTGAAGCTTTCTTT. The chain links TRBV6-6 to TRBJ1-1; D is possibly TRBD1 (5 bases). This CDR3 comprises 13 residues. Germline assignment: CDR1 MNHNY and CDR2 SVGAGI (reference sequence). Trimming stripped 6 bases from V and 6 bases from J, with 14 bases between.

This clonotype showed up just a few times. The genes are TRBV6-1 and TRBJ1-2; D perhaps matches TRBD1 (5 bases). Trimming took off 1 base at V and 0 bases at J, with 9 bases between the two ends. The CDR3 covers 15 residues. Germline V gene data show CDR1 as MNHNS and CDR2 as SASEGT. CDR3 DNA sequence: TGTGCCAGCAGTGAAGAGATGGGGGCTAACTATGGCTACACCTTC. It specifies CASSEEMGANYGYTF.

The genes are TRBV6-2 or TRBV6-3 and TRBJ2-7; possible D gene TRBD2, 5 bases. From germline, CDR1 is MNHEY and CDR2 SVGEGT. The germline V and J ends were trimmed by 5 bases and 1 base, with 9 bases remaining between them. The CDR3 runs 13 residues. The CDR3 protein is CASSDYPSYEQYV. The CDR3 coding sequence is TGTGCCAGCAGTGACTACCCGTCCTACGAGCAGTACGTC.

This clonotype was recorded a few times. V usage is TRBV7-2 and J usage is TRBJ1-1; possible D gene TRBD1, 6 bases. V dropped 1 base and J dropped 0 bases, with 9 bases sitting between them. Germline lookup yields CDR1 SGHTA and CDR2 FQGNSA. This CDR3 comprises 15 residues. CDR3 sequence (DNA): TGTGCCAGCAGCTTAGTGACAGGCATGAACACTGAAGCTTTCTTT. This translates into CASSLVTGMNTEAFF.

The rearrangement uses TRBV11-3 and TRBJ2-1; D gene ambiguous. Looked up from germline, CDR1 is SGHNT and CDR2 is YENEEA. The CDR3 has 13 amino acids. Trimming removed 3 bases at V and 4 bases at J, with 7 bases between. This CDR3 is CASSFSLYNEQFF. The DNA for the CDR3 is TGTGCCAGCAGCTTCTCCTTGTACAATGAGCAGTTCTTC.

This clonotype was seen ten or more times. The genes are TRBV12-3 or TRBV12-4 and TRBJ2-1; 8 nucleotides line up with TRBD2. The V segment lost 1 base and the J segment 9 bases; nucleotides outside the gene matches: 5. CDR3 length equals 14 residues. The CDR3 DNA follows: TGTGCCAGCAGTTTAGGACGGGGGGGCGTTGAGCAGTTCTTC. This sequence encodes CASSLGRGGVEQFF.

The J gene is TRBJ2-2, the V gene TRBV5-1; the D is unclear. Germline V gene sequence: CDR1 SGHRS, CDR2 YFSETQ. Trimming removed 0 bases at V and 1 base at J, with 7 bases between. CDR3 length equals 15 residues. This CDR3 is CASSLGPENTGELFF. The CDR3 bases are TGCGCCAGCAGCTTGGGGCCAGAGAACACCGGGGAGCTGTTTTTT.

The sample holds a few counts of this clonotype. The chain links TRBV7-3 to TRBJ1-6; D unresolved. The germline CDR1 and CDR2 sequences are SGHTA and FQGTGA. Trimming shortened V by 1 base and J by 10 bases, and 14 bases separated the two germline ends. This CDR3 is built from 15 residues. CDR3 residues: CASSLNGLTNSPLHF. The CDR3 region has the DNA TGTGCCAGCAGCTTAAATGGTCTCACAAACTCACCCCTCCACTTT.

The chain's CDR3 is CASRQETSSRETQYF. As DNA, the CDR3 is TGCGCCAGCAGACAGGAGACTAGCTCTAGGGAGACCCAGTACTTC. This sequence joins TRBV5-1 and TRBJ2-5; 7 bases match TRBD2. The CDR3 length is 15 residues. With V trimmed by 5 bases and J by 5 bases, 12 bases remained unmatched. Germline CDR1 and CDR2: SGHRS and YFSETQ.

This clonotype was seen more than once but under ten times. The gene calls are TRBV18 and TRBJ1-5; possibly TRBD1 for D (5 bases). CDR3 length equals 12 residues. Trimming took off 3 bases at V and 11 bases at J, with 11 bases between the two ends. Germline V lookup: CDR1 KGHSH, CDR2 LQKENI. CDR3 amino acids: CASSPGEGTQHF. For the CDR3, the DNA is TGTGCCAGCTCACCGGGGGAGGGGACCCAGCATTTT.

The chain carries TRBV29-1 and TRBJ2-1; tentatively, D is TRBD1 (6 bases). Germline CDR1 reads SQVTM; CDR2 reads ANQGSEA. The CDR3 is made up of 11 amino acids. Trimming shortened V by 6 bases and J by 7 bases, and 10 bases separated the two germline ends. DNA of the CDR3: TGCAGCGTGGGGGCGGGTAATGAGCAGTTCTTC. Translated: CSVGAGNEQFF.

The chain employs TRBV6-5 and TRBJ2-1, with TRBD2 matching 8 bases. Germline CDR1 MNHEY, CDR2 SVGAGI. Trimming removed 0 bases from V and 5 bases from J; junction bases left unmatched: 0. The CDR3 totals 14 residues. The CDR3 bases are TGTGCCAGCAGTTACTCGACTAGCGACAATGAGCAGTTCTTC. Translated: CASSYSTSDNEQFF.

This chain joins TRBV6-1 and TRBJ2-7, with D tentatively TRBD2 (5 bases). Trimming took off 2 bases at V and 12 bases at J, with 20 bases between the two ends. Germline loops: CDR1 MNHNS, CDR2 SASEGT. This CDR3 spans 14 amino acids. Here the CDR3 reads CASSERGIHPEVYV. CDR3 sequence (DNA): TGTGCCAGCAGTGAAAGAGGGATCCACCCGGAGGTGTACGTC.

The chain couples TRBV28 to TRBJ2-5, with 10 bases identical to TRBD1. Losses at the gene ends were 3 bases for V and 8 bases for J; bases not matched to a gene: 6. Germline CDR1 and CDR2: MDHEN and SYDVKM. CDR3 length equals 14 residues. CDR3 coding DNA: TGTGCCAGCAGTTTGGGACAGGGGCTTAAAACCCAGTACTTC. Translated: CASSLGQGLKTQYF.

The chain links TRBV5-1 to TRBJ2-7; 7 bases align to TRBD1. The V and J ends lost 2 bases and 4 bases, in that order; junction bases with no gene match: 9. CDR1 and CDR2 (germline): SGHRS, YFSETQ. The CDR3 consists of 15 residues. The CDR3 DNA follows: TGCGCCAGCAGCTTATCGGGACAGCGGAAATACGAGCAGTACTTC. Translating gives CASSLSGQRKYEQYF.

The V call is TRBV30, the J call TRBJ2-3; 7 positions agree with TRBD1. Germline V CDR1 and CDR2: GTSNPN, SVGIG (reference sequence). The CDR3 covers 14 residues. Trimming took 5 bases from V and 5 from J; bases not matched to a gene: 10. The CDR3 DNA follows: TGTGCCTGGGCACTTCAGGGGGACAAAGATACGCAGTATTTT. Its translation: CAWALQGDKDTQYF.

The rearrangement uses TRBV10-3 and TRBJ2-7; D may be TRBD1 or TRBD2 (5 bases each). The CDR3 sequence is 15 residues long. The V gene's germline CDR1 is ENHRY and CDR2 SYGVKD. CDR3 loop: CALSESGRGSYEQYV. CDR3 coding DNA: TGTGCCCTCAGTGAGTCGGGACGGGGCTCCTACGAGCAGTACGTC.

This clonotype has more than one count but fewer than ten. This chain connects TRBV20-1 to TRBJ1-2; 9 bases map to TRBD1. Trimming at V came to 1 base and at J to 4 bases, leaving 7 bases not matched to a gene. The V gene's germline CDR1 is DFQATT and CDR2 SNEGSKA (reference sequence). The CDR3 consists of 15 residues. This chain's CDR3 is CSARGIGQGTYGYTF. The CDR3 nucleotides are TGCAGTGCTAGAGGTATAGGACAGGGGACCTATGGCTACACCTTC.